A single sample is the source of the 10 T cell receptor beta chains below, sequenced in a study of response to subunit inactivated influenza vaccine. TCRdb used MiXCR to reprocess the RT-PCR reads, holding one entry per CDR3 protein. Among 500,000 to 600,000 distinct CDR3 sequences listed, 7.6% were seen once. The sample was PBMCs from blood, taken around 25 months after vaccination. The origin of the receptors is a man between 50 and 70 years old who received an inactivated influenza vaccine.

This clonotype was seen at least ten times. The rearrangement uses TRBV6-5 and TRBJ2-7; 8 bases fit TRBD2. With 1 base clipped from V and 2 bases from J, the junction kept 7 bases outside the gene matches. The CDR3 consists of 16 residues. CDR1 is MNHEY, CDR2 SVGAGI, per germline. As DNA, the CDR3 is TGTGCCAGCAGTTACTACTACCCGGGGGGGCCCTACGAGCAGTACTTC. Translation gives CASSYYYPGGPYEQYF.

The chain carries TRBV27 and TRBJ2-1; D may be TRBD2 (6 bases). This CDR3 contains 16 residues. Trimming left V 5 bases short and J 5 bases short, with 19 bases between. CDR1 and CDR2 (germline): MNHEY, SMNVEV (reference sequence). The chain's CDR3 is CASSPGLLKRDNEQFF. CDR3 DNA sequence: TGTGCCAGCAGTCCGGGACTTTTAAAAAGGGACAATGAGCAGTTCTTC.

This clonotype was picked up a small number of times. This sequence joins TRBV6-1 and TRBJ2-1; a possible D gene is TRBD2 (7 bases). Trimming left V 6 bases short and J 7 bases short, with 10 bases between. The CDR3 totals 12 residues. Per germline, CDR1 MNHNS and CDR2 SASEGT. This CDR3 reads CASRKGGNEQFF. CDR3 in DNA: TGTGCCAGCAGGAAGGGGGGGAATGAGCAGTTCTTC.

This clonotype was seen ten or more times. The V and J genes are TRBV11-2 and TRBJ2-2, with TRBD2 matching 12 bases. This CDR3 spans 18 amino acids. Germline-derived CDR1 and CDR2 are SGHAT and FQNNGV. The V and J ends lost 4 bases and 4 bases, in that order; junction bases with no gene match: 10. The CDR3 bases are TGTGCCAGCAGCTCCATCGCGACTAGCGGGGGAGGCACCGGGGAGCTGTTTTTT. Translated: CASSSIATSGGGTGELFF. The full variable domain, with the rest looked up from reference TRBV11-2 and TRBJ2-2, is EAGVAQSPRYKIIEKRQSVAFWCNPISGHATLYWYQQILGQGPKLLIQFQNNGVVDDSQLPKDRFSAERLKGVDSTLKIQPAKLEDSAVYLCASSSIATSGGGTGELFFGEGSRLTVL.

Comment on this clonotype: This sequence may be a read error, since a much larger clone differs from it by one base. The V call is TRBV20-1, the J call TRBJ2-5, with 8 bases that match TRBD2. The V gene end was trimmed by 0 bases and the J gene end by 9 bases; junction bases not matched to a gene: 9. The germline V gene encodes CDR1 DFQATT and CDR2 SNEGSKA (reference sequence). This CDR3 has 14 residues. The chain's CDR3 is CSARDRPGREAQYF. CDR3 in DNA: TGCAGTGCTAGAGATCGGCCGGGGCGGGAGGCCCAGTACTTC.

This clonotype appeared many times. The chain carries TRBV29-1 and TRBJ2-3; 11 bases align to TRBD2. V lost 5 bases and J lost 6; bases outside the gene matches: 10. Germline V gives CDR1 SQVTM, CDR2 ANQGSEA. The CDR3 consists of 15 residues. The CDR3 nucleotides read TGCAGCGTTAATACACTAGCGGGAGCGTACGATACGCAGTATTTT. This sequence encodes CSVNTLAGAYDTQYF.

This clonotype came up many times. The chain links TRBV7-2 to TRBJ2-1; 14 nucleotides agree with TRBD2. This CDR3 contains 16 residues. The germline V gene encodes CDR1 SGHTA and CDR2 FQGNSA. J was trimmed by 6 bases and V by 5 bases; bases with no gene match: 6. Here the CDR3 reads CASSLQGLAGVNEQFF. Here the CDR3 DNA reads TGTGCCAGCAGCCTACAGGGACTAGCGGGAGTCAATGAGCAGTTCTTC. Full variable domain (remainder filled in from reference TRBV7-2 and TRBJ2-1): GAGVSQSPSNKVTEKGKDVELRCDPISGHTALYWYRQSLGQGLEFLIYFQGNSAPDKSGLPSDRFSAERTGGSVSTLTIQRTQQEDSAVYLCASSLQGLAGVNEQFFGPGTRLTVL.

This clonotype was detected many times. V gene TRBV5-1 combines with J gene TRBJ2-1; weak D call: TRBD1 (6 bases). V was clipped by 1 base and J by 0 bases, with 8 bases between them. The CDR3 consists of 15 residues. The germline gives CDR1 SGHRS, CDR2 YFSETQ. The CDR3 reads CASSLRDISYNEQFF. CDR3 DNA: TGCGCCAGCAGCTTGAGGGACATCTCCTACAATGAGCAGTTCTTC. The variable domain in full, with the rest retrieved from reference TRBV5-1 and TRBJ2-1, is KAGVTQTPRYLIKTRGQQVTLSCSPISGHRSVSWYQQTPGQGLQFLFEYFSETQRNKGNFPGRFSGRQFSNSRSEMNVSTLELGDSALYLCASSLRDISYNEQFFGPGTRLTVL.

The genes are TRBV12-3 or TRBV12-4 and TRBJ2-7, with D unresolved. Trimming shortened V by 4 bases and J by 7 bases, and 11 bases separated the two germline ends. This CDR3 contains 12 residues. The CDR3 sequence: CASSSRLEEQYF. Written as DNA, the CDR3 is TGTGCCAGCAGTTCTCGGTTGGAAGAGCAGTACTTC.

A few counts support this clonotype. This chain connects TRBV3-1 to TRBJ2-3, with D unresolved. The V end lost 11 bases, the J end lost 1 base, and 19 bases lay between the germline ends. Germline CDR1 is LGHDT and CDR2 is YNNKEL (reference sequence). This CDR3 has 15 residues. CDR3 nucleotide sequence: TGTGCCTCCAGCCAGCACCTCTCCTGCACAGATACGCAGTATTTT. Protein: CASSQHLSCTDTQYF.